Here is one T cell receptor (beta chain) with its context. Its binding antigen is unknown. Base-call qualities are not available, and no considerably larger clone is one nucleotide away. Libraries were constructed by the immunoSEQ multiplex PCR assay. In most patients, genomic DNA was isolated using the Qiagen DNeasy Blood and Tissue Kit and sent frozen to Adaptive Biotechnologies for TCR sequencing. For most patients, genomic DNA was subjected to high-throughput TCR-beta CDR3 sequencing by Adaptive Biotechnologies. As for how the authors treated the data: Adaptive's ImmunoSEQ software was the source of the TCR sequencing data for about 20 patients, while a few other patients were processed with MiXCR and VDJtools. To correct CD4 versus CD8 sorting errors, sequences present in both subsets at a frequency ratio below 5:1 were removed. Because the origin of CDR3 nucleotide sequences shared between donor and recipient could not be assigned, those sequences were removed. To be classed as alloreactive, a clone needed at least 2-fold expansion over unstimulated cells and a minimum CFSE-low frequency of 0.002% (template counts) or 0.001% (read counts). Mappable clones were those detected in sequenced pre-transplant spleen, lymph node, or MLR CFSE-low populations of the donor or recipient. The cumulative frequency of alloreactive clones was calculated as a percentage of all sequences, weighted by copy number. Imported from immuneACCESS, the table was reduced by TCRdb to in-frame sequences with V and J called. These copies leave out some clones; in studies compared against another copy, an unresolved V gene accounts for under half, and the cause of the remainder is not known. The V and J calls and clone size are taken from that table; D and trimming were inferred from the DNA. Within this sample are about 100,000 clones, with approximately 84% of them counted one time only. Roughly 0.97% of the sample goes to the ten largest clones.

The CDR3 numbers 14 residues from cysteine through phenylalanine. This entry keeps only the CDR3 DNA: 42 bases, framed from base 1. CDR1 and CDR2 are drawn from the germline V gene: SGHRS, YFSETQ. The trim is 4 bases for V and 2 bases for J, with a gap of 11 bases between the germline ends. The time point label corresponds to: cells obtained before transplantation from donor or recipient. CD3+CD4+ and CD3+CD8+ populations were FACS-sorted from unstimulated pre-transplant donor and recipient cells taken from spleen or lymph nodes. The sample originates from a study of graft-versus-host responses after intestinal transplantation (dated by TCRdb to 2020 to 2022). Regarding the study in general: The transplants that recipients received were multivisceral, liver-intestinal, or isolated intestinal. Every recipient was given anti-thymocyte globulin induction, then maintenance tacrolimus and steroids for approximately 3 years. After intestinal transplantation, graft-versus-host and host-versus-graft alloreactive T cell clones were followed in the graft, circulation and bone marrow using bulk TCR-beta CDR3 sequencing. Alloreactive clones were identified by sequencing pre-transplant mixed lymphocyte reaction products and comparing these products with unstimulated pre-transplant donor and recipient T cells. The cohort enrolled 24 intestinal transplant recipients, one of whom was a retransplant, and a few patients without pretransplant specimens were excluded. A peak of at least 4% donor T cells among recipient peripheral blood mononuclear cells was the definition used for donor T cell macrochimerism. Samples from a few later patients were sequenced in-house on an Illumina MiSeq with MiXCR processing rather than by the commercial service.

Broad study findings and their caveats: In patients with donor T cell macrochimerism, the allografts had high GvH to HvG T cell clonal ratios. GvH clones were found in recipient bone marrow, and some of the GvH clones appeared earlier in ileal mucosa or blood, which is consistent with an intestinal mucosal origin. The relatively low number and heterogeneity of intestinal transplant patients limited the conclusions. Early after transplant, peak levels of circulating GvH clones were associated with declines in HvG clones.

The sequenced sample was unstimulated CD4+ T cells sorted from spleen or lymph node cells, obtained before transplant. The rearrangement joined TRBV5-1 to TRBJ2-3; TRBD2 might be the D gene, on 5 matching bases. The clonotype originates from a human donor who was the organ donor for an intestinal transplant. The CDR3 sequence is CASSPYLATDTQYF. In nucleotide form, the sequence is TGCGCCAGCAGCCCCTATCTAGCCACAGATACGCAGTATTTT.